A selection of T cell receptor beta chains follows, all from one sample in a study of shared clonotypes between healthy human individuals. Clones were sequenced by immunoSEQ multiplex PCR, and TCRdb holds only the in-frame ones, with some missing. The table records roughly 2,500,000 clones, under 95% of them present only once. The material sequenced was naive CD4+ T cells from PBMCs. These receptor sequences come from a man younger than 30 in good health. Some clones in this sample may be carry-over from other donors' samples. Each CDR3 is given with its conserved first and last residue. A D gene is named only where the DNA matches it firmly. For some rows the clone size is stated as once, few or many, or as a class when expanded; others skip it.

TRBD2	TRBV5-5	TRBJ2-1	-	TGTGCCAGCAGCCAATCTAGCGGGAGTTACAATGAGCAGTTCTTC	CASSQSSGSYNEQFF
TRBD1	TRBV2	TRBJ2-1	-	TGTGCCAGCAGTAGGACAGGGTTGGGAGAAAATGAGCAGTTCTTC	CASSRTGLGENEQFF
-	TRBV11-2	TRBJ2-2	-	TGTGCCACCCAGGGGACGCTTTACGACACCGGGGAGCTGTTTTTT	CATQGTLYDTGELFF
-	TRBV7-8	TRBJ1-3	-	TGTGCCAGCAGCTTAGGGAATGCTGGAAACACCATATATTTT	CASSLGNAGNTIYF
-	TRBV27	TRBJ2-3	-	TGTGCCAGCAGTTCTGCGCTGGATACGCAGTATTTT	CASSSALDTQYF
TRBD1	TRBV28	TRBJ2-7	-	TGTGCCAGCCTCTCCGGGGGACAGGGGGCGTCCTACGAGCAGTACTTC	CASLSGGQGASYEQYF
-	TRBV7-9	TRBJ2-2	-	TGTGCCAGCAGCTTACGCGGGGTAGCGAACACCGGGGAGCTGTTTTTT	CASSLRGVANTGELFF
-	TRBV11-2	TRBJ1-5	few	TGTGCCAGCAGCCCAGGGGCGGATCAGCCCCAGCATTTT	CASSPGADQPQHF
-	TRBV28	TRBJ2-1	-	TGTGCCAGCAGTCCCCCCGCCGGAGAGGGGTTCTTC	CASSPPAGEGFF
TRBD1	TRBV7-3	TRBJ1-2	-	TGTGCCAGCAGCGCCGGGACAGGGATTGGCTACACCTTC	CASSAGTGIGYTF